Listed here are 13 T cell receptor beta chains from one sample, sequenced in a study of graft-versus-host responses after intestinal transplantation. The assay was immunoSEQ multiplex PCR, and TCRdb's table has in-frame clones only and misses some. In the table there are some 14,000 clones, about 28% of which are singletons. Sample: alloreactive CD4+ T cells from a mixed lymphocyte reaction culture, taken before intestinal transplant. Stated subset: CFSE-low proliferating T cells sorted from roughly 6-day pre-transplant mixed lymphocyte reaction (GvH or HvG direction). These receptor sequences come from a human patient who received an intestinal transplant.

The chain joins TRBV9 to TRBJ2-5; TRBD1 aligns across 10 bases. CDR3 length: 15 amino acids. Germline CDR1 reads SGDLS; CDR2 reads YYNGEE. V shed 3 bases and J 5 bases; nucleotides not matched to a gene: 7. As DNA, the CDR3 is TGTGCCAGCAGCGCGGGGACAGGGGTGTCCGAGACCCAGTACTTC. Its protein product is CASSAGTGVSETQYF. The variable domain in full, with the rest retrieved from reference TRBV9 and TRBJ2-5, is DSGVTQTPKHLITATGQRVTLRCSPRSGDLSVYWYQQSLDQGLQFLIQYYNGEERAKGNILERFSAQQFPDLHSELNLSSLELGDSALYFCASSAGTGVSETQYFGPGTRLLVL.

In this sample, this clone turned up a few times. This chain links TRBV18 with TRBJ1-4, with a weak D call TRBD1 (5 bases). The V and J ends lost 3 bases and 4 bases respectively, with 9 bases between them. The CDR3 length is 14 residues. CDR1 KGHSH and CDR2 LQKENI come from the germline V gene. Here the CDR3 DNA reads TGTGCCAGCTCACCGGGGGGGAATAATGAAAAACTGTTTTTT. Encoded protein: CASSPGGNNEKLFF.

The rearrangement uses TRBV6-5 and TRBJ2-7; TRBD1 agrees at 8 bases. V shed 2 bases, J shed 0 bases, and the junction held 3 bases outside the gene matches. This CDR3 contains 15 residues. Germline values: CDR1 MNHEY, CDR2 SVGAGI. The CDR3 bases are TGTGCCAGCAGTTACACAGGGGGACCCTCCTACGAGCAGTACTTC. It codes for CASSYTGGPSYEQYF.

The rearrangement joins TRBV15 to TRBJ2-5, with 7 bases identical to TRBD1. Germline V gives CDR1 LNHNV, CDR2 YYDKDF (reference sequence). The CDR3 contains 15 residues. The J segment lost 5 bases and the V segment lost 2 bases, leaving 8 bases of the junction unmatched. The chain's CDR3 is CATSRSTGFDETQYF. The CDR3 DNA follows: TGTGCCACCAGCAGATCGACAGGGTTCGATGAGACCCAGTACTTC.

The V gene is TRBV15, the J gene TRBJ1-2, with D tentatively TRBD1 (5 bases). There are 14 residues in the CDR3. The germline V and J ends were trimmed by 0 bases and 1 base, with 6 bases remaining between them. In germline, CDR1 is LNHNV, CDR2 YYDKDF (reference sequence). CDR3 DNA sequence: TGTGCCACCAGCAGAGACAGGGTTAACTATGGCTACACCTTC. Amino acids: CATSRDRVNYGYTF.

This clone was observed a handful of times. The chain combines TRBV7-2 with TRBJ2-7; D is possibly TRBD2 (6 bases). The germline gives CDR1 SGHTA, CDR2 FQGNSA. There are 13 residues in the CDR3. The V end lost 2 bases, the J end lost 5 bases, and 10 bases lay between the germline ends. The CDR3 here is CASSLSGGNEQYF. CDR3 nucleotide sequence: TGTGCCAGCAGCTTATCTGGGGGGAACGAGCAGTACTTC.

V is TRBV28 and J is TRBJ2-3; no clear D gene. Germline V lookup: CDR1 MDHEN, CDR2 SYDVKM. Trimming pared 2 bases from V and 0 bases from J, leaving 6 bases between. This CDR3 spans 14 amino acids. CDR3 loop: CASSLMGSTDTQYF. The CDR3 bases are TGTGCCAGCAGTTTAATGGGCAGCACAGATACGCAGTATTTT.

This clone counts as medium-sized. This chain joins TRBV28 and TRBJ1-2; D is perhaps TRBD1 (6 bases). Deletions cut 5 bases from V and 3 bases from J, with 10 bases between. This CDR3 region has 13 residues. Germline assignment: CDR1 MDHEN and CDR2 SYDVKM. For the CDR3, the DNA is TGTGCCAGCAGTCCGGACAGATACTATGGCTACACCTTC. Translating gives CASSPDRYYGYTF.

This rearrangement joins TRBV6-6 to TRBJ2-3, with unresolved D. Trimming removed 6 bases from V and 10 bases from J, with 11 bases in between. CDR3 size: 11 residues. Germline CDR1 MNHNY, CDR2 SVGAGI (reference sequence). The CDR3 loop reads CASRVTPSQYF. CDR3 in DNA: TGTGCCAGCAGGGTCACGCCTTCGCAGTATTTT.

The J gene is TRBJ2-7, the V gene TRBV6-1; a possible D gene is TRBD2 (5 bases). V lost 6 bases and J 2 bases, leaving 17 bases between the germline ends. This CDR3 is built from 15 residues. The germline V gene has CDR1 MNHNS and CDR2 SASEGT. CDR3 amino acids: CASSRYSGFAYEQYF. CDR3 coding DNA: TGTGCCAGCAGCCGTTACTCGGGGTTCGCCTACGAGCAGTACTTC.

This clone appeared a few times. The gene calls are TRBV9 and TRBJ1-5, with D perhaps TRBD1 (6 bases). V gave up 0 bases and J gave up 8 bases, with 12 bases separating them. The CDR3 has 14 amino acids. Germline V CDR1 and CDR2: SGDLS, YYNGEE. CDR3 sequence reads: CASSVEARGEPQHF. The CDR3 nucleotides are TGTGCCAGCAGCGTAGAGGCCAGGGGAGAGCCCCAGCATTTT.

This clone turned up a few times. Sequence at one end of the junction differs from germline and may be a read error. The J gene is TRBJ2-5, the V gene TRBV2; maybe TRBD1 (6 bases). CDR1 and CDR2 (germline): SNHLY, FYNNEI. The CDR3 extends over 13 amino acids. The DNA of the CDR3 is TGTGCCAGCAGGAAGCGGCAGGGGATCAATATAGACTTC. It yields the protein CASRKRQGINIDF.

This clone is classed as medium-sized. The gene calls are TRBV6-5 and TRBJ2-7, with D hard to call. V was clipped by 0 bases and J by 0 bases, with 6 bases between them. Per the germline V gene, CDR1 is MNHEY and CDR2 is SVGAGI. The CDR3 is 14 residues long. The CDR3 nucleotides are TGTGCCAGCAGTTACTCAGGTAACTCCTACGAGCAGTACTTC. This sequence encodes CASSYSGNSYEQYF.